The rows below give T cell receptor beta chains drawn from one sample of a study of blood T cell repertoires in COVID-19. Clones were read by immunoSEQ multiplex PCR, and TCRdb kept only the in-frame ones, dropping some. The table includes fewer than 250,000 clones, 90% to 95% detected once. The sample was peripheral blood. The receptors originated from a man aged 30-40 years with acute or convalescent COVID-19. The CDR3 runs from the conserved cysteine through the conserved F or W. D genes are given only for firm matches. The size entry is marked missing in some rows and otherwise reads once, few, many or a size class.

TRBD1	TRBV5-1	TRBJ1-6	-	CASSLVVGQGNSPLHF	TGCGCCAGCAGCTTGGTAGTGGGACAGGGGAATTCACCCCTCCACTTT
-	TRBV3-1/TRBV3-2	TRBJ2-7	-	CASSQDGLFEQYF	TGTGCCAGCAGCCAAGATGGGCTTTTCGAGCAGTACTTC
TRBD1	TRBV28	TRBJ2-5	-	CASSAGGTWETQYF	TGTGCCAGCAGTGCAGGGGGCACCTGGGAGACCCAGTACTTC
TRBD1	TRBV19	TRBJ2-1	-	CASSIGLGQPMLF	TGTGCCAGTAGTATAGGGTTGGGACAGCCGATGCTCTTC
-	TRBV20-1	TRBJ1-5	-	CSSEGEPQHF	TGCAGCTCGGAGGGCGAGCCCCAGCATTTT
-	TRBV18	TRBJ1-5	-	CASSPIHPPDQPQHF	TGTGCCAGCTCACCTATCCACCCCCCGGATCAGCCCCAGCATTTT
-	TRBV27	TRBJ2-7	-	CASSLSGGEQYF	TGTGCCAGCAGTTTATCGGGCGGGGAGCAGTACTTC
-	TRBV28	TRBJ1-6	-	CASTSRGSSYNSPLHF	TGTGCCAGCACTTCTAGAGGAAGCTCCTATAATTCACCCCTCCACTTT
-	TRBV11-2	TRBJ2-1	-	CASSLRPAIGSYNEQFF	TGTGCCAGCAGCTTACGTCCAGCGATTGGCTCCTACAATGAGCAGTTCTTC
TRBD1	TRBV5-5	TRBJ2-1	once	CASSLELQGKQFF	TGTGCCAGCAGCTTGGAATTACAGGGGAAGCAGTTCTTC
-	TRBV5-1	TRBJ1-1	-	CASSSTTGNTEAFF	TGCGCCAGCAGCTCAACGACAGGAAACACTGAAGCTTTCTTT
-	TRBV5-1	TRBJ1-3	once	CASSDVQGDRNTIYF	TGCGCCAGCAGCGACGTACAGGGTGACCGAAACACCATATATTTT
-	TRBV5-5	TRBJ2-1	-	CASSLVGDNEQFF	TGTGCCAGCAGCTTGGTCGGGGACAATGAGCAGTTCTTC
TRBD1	TRBV7-9	TRBJ1-5	-	CASSFDRVGQPQHF	TGTGCCAGCAGCTTCGACAGGGTTGGTCAGCCCCAGCATTTT
-	TRBV5-1	TRBJ2-4	once	CASSLDFGGIQNIQYF	TGCGCCAGCAGCTTGGATTTTGGGGGGATCCAAAACATTCAGTACTTC
-	TRBV7-9	TRBJ2-1	-	CASSARGLLTVNEQFF	TGTGCCAGCAGCGCTAGGGGACTCCTGACGGTCAATGAGCAGTTCTTC
TRBD1	TRBV19	TRBJ2-6	-	CASSRLTGGWSGANVLTF	TGTGCCAGTTCCCGGCTGACAGGGGGATGGTCTGGGGCCAACGTCCTGACTTTC
-	TRBV2	TRBJ2-5	-	CASSGGGGHQETQYF	TGTGCCAGCAGTGGAGGGGGGGGACACCAAGAGACCCAGTACTTC
-	TRBV4-2	TRBJ2-2	many	CATGGRGDRNTGELFF	TGTGCCACAGGGGGCCGGGGGGACAGGAACACCGGGGAGCTGTTTTTT
TRBD2	TRBV9	TRBJ2-3	-	CASSVALAGMASTDTQYF	TGTGCCAGCAGCGTAGCACTAGCGGGGATGGCTAGCACAGATACGCAGTATTTT
-	TRBV27	TRBJ2-5	-	CASSFRGMETQYF	TGTGCCAGCAGTTTTCGAGGGATGGAGACCCAGTACTTC
-	TRBV3-1/TRBV3-2	TRBJ1-4	-	CASSPIRGERNEKLFF	TGTGCCAGCAGCCCGATTCGCGGGGAACGGAATGAAAAACTGTTTTTT
-	TRBV9	TRBJ1-5	-	CASSAQGGGRPQHF	TGTGCCAGCAGCGCCCAAGGCGGCGGGAGGCCCCAGCATTTT
TRBD1	TRBV7-6	TRBJ1-6	-	CASSLGQHSPLHF	TGTGCCAGCAGCTTGGGACAGCATTCACCCCTCCACTTT
-	TRBV18	TRBJ1-5	-	CASSLAGTTSSNQPQHF	TGTGCCAGCTCACTAGCCGGGACAACATCTAGCAATCAGCCCCAGCATTTT
TRBD2	TRBV5-1	TRBJ2-1	-	CASSPTSGGAYNEQFF	TGCGCCAGCAGCCCCACTAGCGGGGGGGCATACAATGAGCAGTTCTTC
TRBD1	TRBV6-5	TRBJ1-4	few	CASRYGTGHEKLFF	TGTGCCAGCAGATACGGGACAGGGCACGAAAAACTGTTTTTT
-	TRBV4-2	TRBJ2-2	-	CASRERGGVEPGELFF	TGTGCCAGCCGGGAGAGGGGCGGGGTGGAGCCCGGGGAGCTGTTTTTT